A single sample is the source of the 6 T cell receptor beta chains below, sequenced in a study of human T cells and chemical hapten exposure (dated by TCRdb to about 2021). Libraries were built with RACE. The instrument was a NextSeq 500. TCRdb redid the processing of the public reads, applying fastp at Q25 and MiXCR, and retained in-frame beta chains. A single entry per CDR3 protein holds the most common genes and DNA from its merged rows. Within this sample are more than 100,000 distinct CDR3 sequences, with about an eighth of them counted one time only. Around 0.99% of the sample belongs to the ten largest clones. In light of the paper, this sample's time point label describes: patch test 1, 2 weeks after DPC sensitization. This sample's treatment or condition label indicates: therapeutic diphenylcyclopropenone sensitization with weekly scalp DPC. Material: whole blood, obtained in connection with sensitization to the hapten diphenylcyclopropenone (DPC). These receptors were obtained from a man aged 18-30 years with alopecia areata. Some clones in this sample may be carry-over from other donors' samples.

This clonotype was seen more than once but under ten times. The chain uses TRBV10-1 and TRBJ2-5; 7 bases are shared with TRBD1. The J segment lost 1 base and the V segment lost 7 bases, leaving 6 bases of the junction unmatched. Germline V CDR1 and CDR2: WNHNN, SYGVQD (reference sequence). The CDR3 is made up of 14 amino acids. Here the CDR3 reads CASNHDRAQETQYF. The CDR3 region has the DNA TGCGCCAGCAACCACGACAGGGCCCAAGAGACCCAGTACTTC.

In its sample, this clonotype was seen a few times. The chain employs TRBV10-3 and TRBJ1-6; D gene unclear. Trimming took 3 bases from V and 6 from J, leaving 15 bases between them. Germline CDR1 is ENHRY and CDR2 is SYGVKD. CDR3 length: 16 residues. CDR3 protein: CAISDEMGRPNSPLHF. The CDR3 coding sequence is TGTGCCATCAGTGATGAAATGGGCAGACCTAATTCACCCCTCCACTTT.

The DNA of the CDR3 is TGTGCCAGCAGCTTACAGGGGGCCTCTGGAAACACCATATATTTT. Translated, it gives CASSLQGASGNTIYF. The rearrangement links TRBV5-6 to TRBJ1-3, with TRBD1 matching 9 bases. The ends lost 2 bases at V and 0 bases at J; junction bases unmatched: 0. The length of the CDR3 is 15 residues. CDR1 and CDR2 from the germline V gene are SGHDT and YYEEEE.

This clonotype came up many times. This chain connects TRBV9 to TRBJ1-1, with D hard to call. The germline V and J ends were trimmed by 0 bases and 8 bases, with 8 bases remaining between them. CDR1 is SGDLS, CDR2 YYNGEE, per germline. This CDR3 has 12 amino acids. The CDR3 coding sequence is TGTGCCAGCAGCGTAGGATCCAGGGAAGCTTTCTTT. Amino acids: CASSVGSREAFF.

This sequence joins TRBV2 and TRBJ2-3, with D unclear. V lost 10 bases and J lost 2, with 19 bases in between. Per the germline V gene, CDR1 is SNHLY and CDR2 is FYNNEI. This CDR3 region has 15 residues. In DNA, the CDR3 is TGTGCCACCTCCGGACCGGAATCTATCACAGATACGCAGTATTTT. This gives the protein CATSGPESITDTQYF.

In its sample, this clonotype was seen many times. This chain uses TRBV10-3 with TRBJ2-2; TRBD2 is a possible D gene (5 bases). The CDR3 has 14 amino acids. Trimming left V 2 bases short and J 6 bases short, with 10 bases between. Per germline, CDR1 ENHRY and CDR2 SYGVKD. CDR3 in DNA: TGTGCCATCAGTGAGGGACTCGGCGCCGGGGAGCTGTTTTTT. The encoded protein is CAISEGLGAGELFF.